The 2 T cell receptor beta chains reported below all come from one sample, sequenced in a study of blood T cell repertoires in COVID-19. Some clones are missing from TCRdb's copy, which holds only in-frame ones; the method was immunoSEQ multiplex PCR. The table lists roughly 130,000 clones, about 88% of them singletons. Source material: peripheral blood. These receptors all come from a man in his fifties or sixties with COVID-19, enrolled during active disease.

The chain recombines TRBV15 with TRBJ2-1; D is unclear. V lost 5 bases, J lost 6 bases, and 23 bases lay in between. Germline V gene lookup returns CDR1 LNHNV and CDR2 YYDKDF (reference sequence). This CDR3 has 17 amino acids. The CDR3 DNA reads as TGTGCCACCAGCTCTCCTACAACTCCACGGGTTGGCAATGAGCAGTTCTTC. It codes for CATSSPTTPRVGNEQFF.

This sequence joins TRBV24-1 and TRBJ2-2; the match to TRBD2 covers 9 bases. This CDR3 is built from 14 residues. Germline V gives CDR1 KGHDR, CDR2 SFDVKD. V lost 9 bases to trimming and J lost 6 bases; unmatched junction nucleotides: 7. CDR3 bases: TGTGCCACCTCACTAGCGGGCGACCCCGGGGAGCTGTTTTTT. This translates into CATSLAGDPGELFF.